This T cell receptor (beta chain) was retrieved from a study of blood T cell repertoires in COVID-19. Study background: Some COVID-19 samples were acute and others convalescent; all came from the United States, Italy and Spain.

This CDR3 contains 17 residues. Germline CDR1 reads MNHEY; CDR2 reads SMNVEV (reference sequence). V dropped 4 bases and J dropped 2 bases, with 18 bases sitting between them. Two negative PCRs, clearance, or symptom resolution characterized the recovered Cohort 3 donors. Per the original data handling: Reference gene primer amplification gave nucleated cell count estimates. Using immunoSEQ multiplex PCR, the repertoire was profiled, and TCRdb retains in-frame clones only, with some absent. The V and J calls and clone size come from that table; D and trimming were worked out from the DNA. In the table there are about 300,000 clones, roughly 90% of which are singletons.

The V gene is TRBV27, the J gene TRBJ1-5; TRBD1 might be the D (5 bases). Sample: PBMCs or T cells enriched from blood (not recorded which). The TCR originated in a woman aged 40 to 50 who had recovered from COVID-19. The CDR3 sequence: CASSSAWGGSGNQPQHF. The CDR3 DNA is TGTGCCAGCAGTTCCGCTTGGGGGGGATCCGGCAATCAGCCCCAGCATTTT.